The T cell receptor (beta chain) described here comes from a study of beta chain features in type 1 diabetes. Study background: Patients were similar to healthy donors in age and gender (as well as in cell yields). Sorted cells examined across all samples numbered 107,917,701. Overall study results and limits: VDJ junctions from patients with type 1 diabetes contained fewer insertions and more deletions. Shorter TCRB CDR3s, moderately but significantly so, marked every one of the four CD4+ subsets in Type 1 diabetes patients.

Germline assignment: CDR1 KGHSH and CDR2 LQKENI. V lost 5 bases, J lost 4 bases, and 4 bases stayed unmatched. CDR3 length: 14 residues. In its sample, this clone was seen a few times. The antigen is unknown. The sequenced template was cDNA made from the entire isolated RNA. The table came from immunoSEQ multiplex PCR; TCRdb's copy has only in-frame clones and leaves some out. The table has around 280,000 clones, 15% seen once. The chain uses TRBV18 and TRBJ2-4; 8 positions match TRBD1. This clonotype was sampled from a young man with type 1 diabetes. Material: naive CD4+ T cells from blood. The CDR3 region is CASSAGTGKNIQYF. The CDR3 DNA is TGTGCCAGCTCAGCCGGGACAGGAAAAAACATTCAGTACTTC.